These 25 T cell receptor beta chains share one sample of origin, sequenced in a study of blood T cell repertoires in COVID-19. TCRdb's table, derived via immunoSEQ multiplex PCR, lists solely in-frame clones and lacks some. The table lists hundreds of thousands of clones, around 87% of them singletons. Sequencing was carried out using PBMCs or T cells enriched from blood (not recorded which). Receptor source: a man aged 30-40 years who had recovered from COVID-19.

The gene calls are TRBV3-1 (or the pseudogene TRBV3-2) and TRBJ2-5; tentative D call: TRBD2 (6 bases). V dropped 4 bases and J dropped 5 bases, with 14 bases sitting between them. The CDR3 spans 14 residues. Per the germline V gene, CDR1 is LGHDT and CDR2 is YNNKEL (reference sequence). The CDR3 sequence: CASSPNPGRETQYF. As DNA, the CDR3 is TGTGCCAGCAGCCCGAATCCAGGGAGGGAGACCCAGTACTTC.

CDR3 in amino acids: CSVDRETHNEQFF. Here the CDR3 DNA reads TGCAGCGTTGATCGGGAGACCCACAATGAGCAGTTCTTC. The rearrangement uses TRBV29-1 and TRBJ2-1, with a possible D match to TRBD2 (6 bases). From germline, CDR1 is SQVTM and CDR2 ANQGSEA. The CDR3 is 13 amino acids. V was cut by 3 bases and J by 5 bases, with 11 bases left in between.

This chain links TRBV4-1 with TRBJ1-6; D gene unclear. The length of the CDR3 is 13 residues. Per germline, CDR1 MGHRA and CDR2 YSYEKL. V lost 5 bases to trimming and J lost 9 bases, with 11 bases between them. CDR3 in amino acids: CASSSYNSSPLHF. CDR3 DNA: TGCGCCAGCAGCTCTTACAATTCTTCACCCCTCCACTTT.

The V call is TRBV27, the J call TRBJ1-1; D is undetermined. The CDR3 is made up of 13 amino acids. Germline V gene lookup returns CDR1 MNHEY and CDR2 SMNVEV (reference sequence). V lost 1 base and J lost 3, with 6 bases in between. Here the CDR3 reads CASSLFGYTEAFF. The CDR3 nucleotides are TGTGCCAGCAGTTTATTCGGGTACACTGAAGCTTTCTTT.

This clone was detected once. V is TRBV5-1 and J is TRBJ2-3, with D possibly TRBD1 on 5 matching bases. Germline V CDR1 and CDR2: SGHRS, YFSETQ. CDR3 size: 14 residues. Trimming left V 7 bases short and J 0 bases short, with 12 bases between. Here the CDR3 reads CASFPDKSTDTQYF. CDR3 nucleotide sequence: TGCGCCAGCTTCCCGGACAAAAGCACAGATACGCAGTATTTT.

The V and J genes are TRBV12-5 and TRBJ2-1, with TRBD2 matching over 8 bases. CDR1 is LGHNT, CDR2 FRNRAP, per germline. This CDR3 contains 18 residues. V shed 1 base and J 5 bases; nucleotides not matched to a gene: 13. The CDR3 spells CASGLGRAGGGGHNEQFF. The DNA of the CDR3 is TGTGCTAGTGGTTTGGGGAGGGCGGGAGGAGGTGGGCACAATGAGCAGTTCTTC.

The J gene is TRBJ1-5, the V gene TRBV24-1; D gene uncertain. CDR3 size: 15 residues. Germline V CDR1 and CDR2: KGHDR, SFDVKD. The V end was cut by 7 bases, the J end by 0 bases, with 12 bases between. The CDR3 DNA reads TGTGCCACCAGCGAAGGAGTCTATAGCAATCAGCCCCAGCATTTT. Encoded protein: CATSEGVYSNQPQHF.

Remarks on this clone: In the same sample, other DNA sequences code for this CDR3. The V and J genes are TRBV11-2 and TRBJ2-3, with D unclear. V gave up 5 bases and J gave up 2 bases, with 5 bases separating them. Germline V gene lookup returns CDR1 SGHAT and CDR2 FQNNGV. This CDR3 contains 12 residues. CDR3 nucleotide sequence: TGTGCCAGCAGCACTTCCACAGATACGCAGTATTTT. It codes for CASSTSTDTQYF.

A few counts support this clone. The V call is TRBV28, the J call TRBJ2-4; TRBD2 is a possible D gene (5 bases). Trimming cost V 5 bases and J 9 bases, with 11 bases left between them. Per germline, CDR1 MDHEN and CDR2 SYDVKM. CDR3 size: 12 residues. CDR3 amino acids: CASSPLVGIQYF. DNA of the CDR3: TGTGCCAGCAGTCCACTAGTCGGCATTCAGTACTTC.

The chain combines TRBV5-1 with TRBJ1-4; TRBD1 aligns across 7 bases. CDR1 SGHRS and CDR2 YFSETQ come from the germline V gene. Unmatched junction bases numbered 10, after V lost 4 bases and J lost 7 bases. This CDR3 contains 15 residues. CDR3 sequence (DNA): TGCGCCAGCAGCCAGGCGACAGGGTTTGGTGAAAAACTGTTTTTT. As protein: CASSQATGFGEKLFF.

V is TRBV7-2 and J is TRBJ1-5; 9 nucleotides match TRBD1. CDR3 length equals 15 residues. Germline CDR1 and CDR2: SGHTA and FQGNSA. Trimming took 1 base from V and 6 from J; bases not matched to a gene: 4. The CDR3 DNA follows: TGTGCCAGCAGCTTAGTAACAGGGGGCACTCAGCCCCAGCATTTT. It encodes CASSLVTGGTQPQHF.

The chain uses TRBV7-2 and TRBJ2-1; the D is unclear. The CDR3 runs to 13 residues. V was trimmed by 0 bases and J by 3 bases, leaving 3 bases between them. Germline lookup yields CDR1 SGHTA and CDR2 FQGNSA. For the CDR3, the DNA is TGTGCCAGCAGCTTAGCTCGCTACAATGAGCAGTTCTTC. This gives the protein CASSLARYNEQFF.

The V and J genes are TRBV3-1 (or the pseudogene TRBV3-2) and TRBJ2-7; 7 bases are a match to TRBD1. The CDR3 runs 13 residues. Germline V gene lookup returns CDR1 LGHDT and CDR2 YNNKEL (reference sequence). Trimming at V came to 4 bases and at J to 6 bases, leaving 6 bases not matched to a gene. In DNA form, the CDR3 reads TGTGCCAGCAGCCGCCACAGGGGTTTCGAGCAGTACTTC. Amino acid sequence: CASSRHRGFEQYF.

CDR3 residues: CASSYPQQGANTEAFF. Written as DNA, the CDR3 is TGTGCCAGCAGTTACCCCCAACAGGGGGCGAACACTGAAGCTTTCTTT. V and J are TRBV6-5 and TRBJ1-1, with 9 bases fitting TRBD1. Looked up from germline, CDR1 is MNHEY and CDR2 is SVGAGI. The ends lost 2 bases at V and 1 base at J; junction bases unmatched: 5. The CDR3 runs 16 residues.

The CDR3 DNA is TGTGCCAGCAGCAAGCGGACTAGCGGAAACACCGGGGAGCTGTTTTTT. Translation: CASSKRTSGNTGELFF. This chain links TRBV7-2 with TRBJ2-2; 10 nucleotides line up with TRBD2. CDR3 length: 16 residues. Trimming at V came to 5 bases and at J to 2 bases, leaving 5 bases not matched to a gene. Germline V gene data show CDR1 as SGHTA and CDR2 as FQGNSA.

This chain uses TRBV7-9 with TRBJ2-7; TRBD1 matches at 7 bases. Germline-derived CDR1 and CDR2 are SEHNR and FQNEAQ (reference sequence). After removal of 2 bases from V and 2 bases from J, the junction contained 6 bases not matched to a gene. The CDR3 is made up of 15 amino acids. The CDR3 nucleotides read TGTGCCAGCAGCTTACGACAGGGTTTCGCCTACGAGCAGTACTTC. It yields the protein CASSLRQGFAYEQYF. Filled out from reference TRBV7-9 and TRBJ2-7, the complete variable domain reads DTGVSQNPRHKITKRGQNVTFRCDPISEHNRLYWYRQTLGQGPEFLTYFQNEAQLEKSRLLSDRFSAERPKGSFSTLEIQRTEQGDSAMYLCASSLRQGFAYEQYFGPGTRLTVT.

A note on this clone: Other DNA sequences of this sample code for an identical CDR3. The chain combines TRBV5-1 with TRBJ2-7, with no clear D. The V and J ends lost 0 bases and 2 bases respectively, with 3 bases between them. Germline V gene sequence: CDR1 SGHRS, CDR2 YFSETQ. The CDR3 is 12 amino acids. The CDR3 DNA follows: TGCGCCAGCAGCTTGGGCGCCTACGAGCAGTACTTC. Protein sequence: CASSLGAYEQYF.

This chain links TRBV6-5 with TRBJ1-6; 7 nucleotides match TRBD1. Germline CDR1 MNHEY, CDR2 SVGAGI. The length of the CDR3 is 13 residues. Unmatched junction bases numbered 4, after V lost 4 bases and J lost 10 bases. DNA for the CDR3: TGTGCCAGCAGTTCGACAGGGAACTCACCCCTCCACTTT. Translated, it gives CASSSTGNSPLHF.

The chain employs TRBV11-3 and TRBJ2-1; 9 bases line up with TRBD2. Trimming took 4 bases from V and 8 from J; bases not matched to a gene: 15. Germline-derived CDR1 and CDR2 are SGHNT and YENEEA. The CDR3 runs 17 residues. DNA of the CDR3: TGTGCCAGCAGCTCGGACCAACCGGGACTAGCTCAACATGAGCAGTTCTTC. Amino acid sequence: CASSSDQPGLAQHEQFF.

The genes are TRBV7-2 and TRBJ1-1; no firm D call. Trimming removed 3 bases from V and 4 bases from J, with 12 bases in between. Germline CDR1 SGHTA, CDR2 FQGNSA. This CDR3 region has 14 residues. The CDR3 DNA reads as TGTGCCAGCAGCTTGGGTGGTTCGGGCACTGAAGCTTTCTTT. This sequence encodes CASSLGGSGTEAFF.

The CDR3 region is CASSPRGSGRVHEQYF. CDR3 DNA sequence: TGTGCCAGCAGCCCTAGGGGTAGCGGGAGGGTCCACGAGCAGTACTTC. The rearrangement joins TRBV5-4 to TRBJ2-7, with 11 bases identical to TRBD2. The CDR3 consists of 16 residues. Germline CDR1 reads SGHNT; CDR2 reads YYREEE (reference sequence). The trim removed 4 bases at V and 5 bases at J, leaving 11 bases unmatched.

The chain uses TRBV27 and TRBJ1-6, with D unresolved. There are 16 residues in the CDR3. Trimming cost V 2 bases and J 0 bases, with 8 bases left between them. Germline V CDR1 and CDR2: MNHEY, SMNVEV (reference sequence). CDR3 nucleotides: TGTGCCAGCAGTTTAGAACATAACTCCTATAATTCACCCCTCCACTTT. Translated, it gives CASSLEHNSYNSPLHF.

This chain uses TRBV12-3 or TRBV12-4 with TRBJ1-2; 9 bases agree with TRBD1. V was clipped by 5 bases and J by 4 bases; unmatched bases: 2. CDR3 length equals 13 residues. The CDR3 nucleotides are TGTGCCAGCAGTCCGGACAGGGGCTATGGCTACACCTTC. It encodes CASSPDRGYGYTF.

The CDR3 region is CASSEVSREGRETQYF. CDR3 coding DNA: TGTGCCAGCAGTGAAGTTTCGCGGGAAGGGCGGGAGACCCAGTACTTC. This chain links TRBV6-1 with TRBJ2-5, with D perhaps matching TRBD2 (6 bases). Trimming stripped 1 base from V and 5 bases from J, with 17 bases between. Germline assignment: CDR1 MNHNS and CDR2 SASEGT. The CDR3 runs to 16 residues.

The chain couples TRBV15 to TRBJ2-2, with unresolved D. The germline gives CDR1 LNHNV, CDR2 YYDKDF (reference sequence). This CDR3 has 12 amino acids. Trimming took off 3 bases at V and 8 bases at J, with 7 bases between the two ends. The CDR3: CATSSHWGELFF. For the CDR3, the DNA is TGTGCCACCAGCAGTCACTGGGGGGAGCTGTTTTTT. Using reference TRBV15 and TRBJ2-2 for the parts outside the CDR3, the full variable domain is DAMVIQNPRYQVTQFGKPVTLSCSQTLNHNVMYWYQQKSSQAPKLLFHYYDKDFNNEADTPDNFQSRRPNTSFCFLDIRSPGLGDTAMYLCATSSHWGELFFGEGSRLTVL.